These T cell receptor beta chains were read from a single sample in a study of cytomegalovirus exposure and HLA in healthy donors. Clones were read by immunoSEQ multiplex PCR, and TCRdb kept only the in-frame ones, dropping some. In the table there are 150,000 to 200,000 clones, about three quarters of which are singletons. The sequencing sample was made of PBMCs. Receptor source: a female donor in good health and CMV-seronegative. Both conserved end residues are part of each CDR3. D genes are given only for firm matches. Only part of the rows carry a size: once, few, many, or a class if the clone is expanded.

CDR3 protein: CASSRGGSGHNEQFF; CDR3 DNA: TGCGCCAGCAGCCGCGGGGGTAGCGGACACAATGAGCAGTTCTTC; J gene: TRBJ2-1; clone size: NA; D gene: TRBD2; V gene: TRBV5-1
CDR3 protein: CASSLVVAGNTIYF; CDR3 DNA: TGTGCCAGCAGCTTGGTGGTAGCTGGAAACACCATATATTTT; J gene: TRBJ1-3; clone size: NA; D gene: NA; V gene: TRBV5-8
CDR3 protein: CASRDSSPLHF; CDR3 DNA: TGTGCCAGCAGGGACAGTTCACCCCTCCACTTT; J gene: TRBJ1-6; clone size: NA; D gene: NA; V gene: TRBV28
CDR3 protein: CASSTPWGSVYNSPLHF; CDR3 DNA: TGTGCCAGTAGTACTCCCTGGGGCAGCGTTTATAATTCACCCCTCCACTTT; J gene: TRBJ1-6; clone size: NA; D gene: NA; V gene: TRBV19
CDR3 protein: CASKREPTDTQYF; CDR3 DNA: TGTGCCAGCAAGCGGGAGCCCACAGATACGCAGTATTTT; J gene: TRBJ2-3; clone size: NA; D gene: TRBD2; V gene: TRBV5-4
CDR3 protein: CASSLGLRDTQYF; CDR3 DNA: TGTGCCAGCAGTTTGGGGCTTCGGGATACGCAGTATTTT; J gene: TRBJ2-3; clone size: NA; D gene: NA; V gene: TRBV27
CDR3 protein: CASSEFAGNSNQPQHF; CDR3 DNA: TGTGCCAGCAGTGAATTCGCCGGGAATAGCAATCAGCCCCAGCATTTT; J gene: TRBJ1-5; clone size: NA; D gene: NA; V gene: TRBV6-1
CDR3 protein: CASSLAGGRQVFSYNEQFF; CDR3 DNA: TGTGCCAGCAGCCTAGCGGGGGGGAGACAGGTTTTCTCCTACAATGAGCAGTTCTTC; J gene: TRBJ2-1; clone size: NA; D gene: TRBD2; V gene: TRBV7-8
CDR3 protein: CASSKGGRGDYNEQFF; CDR3 DNA: TGTGCCAGTAGTAAGGGCGGGCGGGGCGACTACAATGAGCAGTTCTTC; J gene: TRBJ2-1; clone size: few; D gene: NA; V gene: TRBV19
CDR3 protein: CASSQGVDRAPWAQYF; CDR3 DNA: TGCGCCAGCAGCCAAGGGGTAGACAGGGCCCCCTGGGCGCAGTATTTT; J gene: TRBJ2-3; clone size: NA; D gene: TRBD1; V gene: TRBV4-1
CDR3 protein: CASSLAGLGKETQYF; CDR3 DNA: TGCGCCAGCAGCTTGGCCGGACTGGGAAAAGAGACCCAGTACTTC; J gene: TRBJ2-5; clone size: NA; D gene: NA; V gene: TRBV5-1
CDR3 protein: CASSQDNLGGTETQYF; CDR3 DNA: TGTGCCAGCTCACAGGACAATCTGGGGGGTACGGAGACCCAGTACTTC; J gene: TRBJ2-5; clone size: NA; D gene: NA; V gene: TRBV18
CDR3 protein: CASSSTGQGREKETQYF; CDR3 DNA: TGTGCCAGCAGCTCGACGGGACAGGGGAGGGAGAAAGAGACCCAGTACTTC; J gene: TRBJ2-5; clone size: NA; D gene: TRBD1; V gene: TRBV5-6
CDR3 protein: CASSPIAGLSGNTIYF; CDR3 DNA: TGTGCCAGCAGCCCCATAGCGGGTCTCTCTGGAAACACCATATATTTT; J gene: TRBJ1-3; clone size: NA; D gene: NA; V gene: TRBV7-9
CDR3 protein: CAWTRDNGQPQHF; CDR3 DNA: TGTGCCTGGACGAGGGACAATGGGCAGCCCCAGCATTTT; J gene: TRBJ1-5; clone size: NA; D gene: NA; V gene: TRBV30
CDR3 protein: CASRKDSYEQYF; CDR3 DNA: TGTGCCAGCAGAAAGGACAGCTACGAGCAGTACTTC; J gene: TRBJ2-7; clone size: NA; D gene: NA; V gene: TRBV6-1
CDR3 protein: CASSQDSVSPFGYTF; CDR3 DNA: TGCGCCAGCAGCCAAGATAGCGTTTCCCCCTTCGGCTACACCTTC; J gene: TRBJ1-2; clone size: NA; D gene: NA; V gene: TRBV4-1
CDR3 protein: CASSLDTSGGAREQYF; CDR3 DNA: TGTGCCAGCAGCTTGGATACTAGCGGGGGGGCGCGGGAGCAGTACTTC; J gene: TRBJ2-7; clone size: NA; D gene: TRBD2; V gene: TRBV7-2
CDR3 protein: CASSLSTGTSSYNEQFF; CDR3 DNA: TGTGCCAGCAGTTTATCCACCGGGACTAGCTCATACAATGAGCAGTTCTTC; J gene: TRBJ2-1; clone size: NA; D gene: TRBD2; V gene: TRBV28
CDR3 protein: CASSIDGGPGEQYF; CDR3 DNA: TGTGCCAGTAGTATAGATGGCGGGCCGGGCGAGCAGTACTTC; J gene: TRBJ2-7; clone size: NA; D gene: NA; V gene: TRBV19
CDR3 protein: CASSPWGDRDLQYF; CDR3 DNA: TGTGCCAGCAGTCCCTGGGGGGACAGGGATCTCCAGTACTTC; J gene: TRBJ2-5; clone size: NA; D gene: TRBD1; V gene: TRBV25-1
CDR3 protein: CASRGGLAGAETQYF; CDR3 DNA: TGTGCCAGTAGGGGAGGACTAGCGGGAGCAGAGACCCAGTACTTC; J gene: TRBJ2-5; clone size: NA; D gene: TRBD2; V gene: TRBV19
CDR3 protein: CASSTGQTSGNTIYF; CDR3 DNA: TGTGCCAGTAGTACGGGACAGACCTCTGGAAACACCATATATTTT; J gene: TRBJ1-3; clone size: NA; D gene: TRBD1; V gene: TRBV19
CDR3 protein: CASSTGQVGGEKLFF; CDR3 DNA: TGTGCCAGTAGTACCGGACAGGTGGGGGGTGAAAAACTGTTTTTT; J gene: TRBJ1-4; clone size: NA; D gene: TRBD1; V gene: TRBV19
CDR3 protein: CASSLGLLETQYF; CDR3 DNA: TGTGCCAGCAGCTTAGGTCTTTTGGAGACCCAGTACTTC; J gene: TRBJ2-5; clone size: NA; D gene: NA; V gene: TRBV7-2
CDR3 protein: CASSLIPSATDTQYF; CDR3 DNA: TGTGCCAGCAGCTTAATTCCAAGCGCGACAGATACGCAGTATTTT; J gene: TRBJ2-3; clone size: NA; D gene: NA; V gene: TRBV7-3